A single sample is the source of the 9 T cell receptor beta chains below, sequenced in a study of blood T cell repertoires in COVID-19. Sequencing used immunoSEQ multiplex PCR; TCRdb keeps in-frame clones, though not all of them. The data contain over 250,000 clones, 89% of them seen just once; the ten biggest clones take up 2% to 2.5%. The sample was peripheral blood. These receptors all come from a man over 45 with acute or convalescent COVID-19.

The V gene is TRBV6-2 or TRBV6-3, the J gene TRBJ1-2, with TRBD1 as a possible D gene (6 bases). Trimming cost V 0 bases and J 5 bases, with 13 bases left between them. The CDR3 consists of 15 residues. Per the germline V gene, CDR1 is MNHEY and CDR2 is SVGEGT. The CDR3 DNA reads TGTGCCAGCAGTTACTCCCCTGGGACACTGTATGGCTACACCTTC. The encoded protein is CASSYSPGTLYGYTF.

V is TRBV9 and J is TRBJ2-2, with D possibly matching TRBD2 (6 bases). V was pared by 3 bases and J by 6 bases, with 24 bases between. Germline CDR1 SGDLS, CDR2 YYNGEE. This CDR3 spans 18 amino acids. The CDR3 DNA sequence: TGTGCCAGCAGCGCCCAACCGGGACTGAACACAGCGGCCGGGGAGCTGTTTTTT. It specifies CASSAQPGLNTAAGELFF.

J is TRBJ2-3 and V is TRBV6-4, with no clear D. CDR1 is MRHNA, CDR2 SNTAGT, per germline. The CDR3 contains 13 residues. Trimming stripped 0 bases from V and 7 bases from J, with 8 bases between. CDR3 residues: CASSDSKRNTQYF. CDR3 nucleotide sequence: TGTGCCAGCAGTGACTCGAAGCGCAATACGCAGTATTTT.

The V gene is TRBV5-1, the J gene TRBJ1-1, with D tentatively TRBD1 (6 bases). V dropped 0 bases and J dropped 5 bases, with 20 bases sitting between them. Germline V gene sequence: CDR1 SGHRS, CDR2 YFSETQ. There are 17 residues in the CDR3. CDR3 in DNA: TGCGCCAGCAGCTTGGAGAGCTTGCAGGGGTTGGGAACTGAAGCTTTCTTT. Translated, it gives CASSLESLQGLGTEAFF.

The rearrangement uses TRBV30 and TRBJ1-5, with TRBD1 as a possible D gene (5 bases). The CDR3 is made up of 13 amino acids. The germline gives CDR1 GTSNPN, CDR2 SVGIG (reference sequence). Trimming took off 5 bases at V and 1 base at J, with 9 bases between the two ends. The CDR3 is CAWGRGSNQPQHF. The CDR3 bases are TGTGCCTGGGGAAGGGGAAGCAATCAGCCCCAGCATTTT.

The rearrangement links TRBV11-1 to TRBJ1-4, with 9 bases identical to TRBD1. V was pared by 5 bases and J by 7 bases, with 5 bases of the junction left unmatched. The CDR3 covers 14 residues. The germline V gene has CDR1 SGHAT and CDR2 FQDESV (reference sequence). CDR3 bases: TGTGCCAGCAGCCCGGACAGGGGAGGTGAAAAACTGTTTTTT. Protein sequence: CASSPDRGGEKLFF.

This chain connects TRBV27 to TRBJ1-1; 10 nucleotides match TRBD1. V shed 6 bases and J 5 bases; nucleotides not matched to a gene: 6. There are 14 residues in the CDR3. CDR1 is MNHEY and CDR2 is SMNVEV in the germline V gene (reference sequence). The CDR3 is CASSSGTGVTEAFF. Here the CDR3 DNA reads TGTGCCAGCAGCTCCGGGACAGGGGTTACTGAAGCTTTCTTT.

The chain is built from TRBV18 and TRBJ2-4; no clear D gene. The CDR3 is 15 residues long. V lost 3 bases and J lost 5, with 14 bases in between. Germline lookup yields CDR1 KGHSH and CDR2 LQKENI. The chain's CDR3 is CASSPPPTKQNIQYF. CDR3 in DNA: TGTGCCAGCTCACCGCCCCCCACGAAGCAAAACATTCAGTACTTC.

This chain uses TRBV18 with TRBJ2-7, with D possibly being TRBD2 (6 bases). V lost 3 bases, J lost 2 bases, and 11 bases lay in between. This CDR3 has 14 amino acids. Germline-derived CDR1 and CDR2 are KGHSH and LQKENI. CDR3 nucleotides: TGTGCCAGCTCACCGGGACTTGCAACCTACGAGCAGTACTTC. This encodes CASSPGLATYEQYF.